The T cell receptor beta chain described here comes from a study of beta chain features in type 1 diabetes. Background on the study: Over all samples combined, over 85 million sorted cells were examined. General study findings and limits: Researchers report that Type 1 diabetes patients had moderately but significantly shorter TCRB CDR3s across all four CD4+ subsets. Patients and controls would share equally any PCR tilt toward shorter templates.

In the case of this clone: As yet, its antigen is unknown.

Isolation of CD4+ naive, central memory, regulatory and stem cell-like memory cells was achieved by sorting via CD45RO/CCR7/CD25/CD127/CD95/CD27. All of the isolated RNA was reverse transcribed, so expressed TCRB transcripts were sequenced. TCRdb's copy holds only in-frame clones and misses some; the assay was immunoSEQ multiplex PCR. The sample holds some 700,000 clones, roughly 13% seen once. The V gene's germline CDR1 is SEHNR and CDR2 FQNEAQ (reference sequence). The CDR3 is made up of 12 amino acids. Trimming cost V 5 bases and J 10 bases; bases outside gene matches: 6. The sequence derives from a young man with type 1 diabetes. The specimen was naive CD4+ T cells from blood. The chain links TRBV7-9 to TRBJ1-1, with 8 nucleotides matching TRBD1. The DNA of the CDR3 is TGTGCCAGCAGCCTTATGGGGACAGGAGCTTTCTTT. It specifies CASSLMGTGAFF.